The entry that follows covers one TCR beta chain sequence. This specimen comes from a study of blood T cell repertoires in COVID-19. CDR3 length: 14 amino acids. The V gene lost 4 bases and the J gene lost 4 bases, with 11 bases spanning the gap. Per germline, CDR1 SNHLY and CDR2 FYNNEI. Seattle's enrolled individuals joined amid active infection and were then monitored longitudinally. As processed by the authors: Amplified reference gene primers provided the basis for estimating nucleated cell counts. Generated by immunoSEQ multiplex PCR, the TCRdb table keeps only in-frame clones and is missing some. V and J calls and clone size are given by that table; D and trimming were obtained from the DNA. The data show about 68,000 clones, roughly nine tenths seen once.

The genes are TRBV2 and TRBJ2-1, with a tentative D call TRBD2 (6 bases). The material sequenced was peripheral blood. The sequence came from a man between 35 and 55 years old with COVID-19, enrolled during active disease. The CDR3 reads CASSVAGRYNEQFF. CDR3 DNA: TGTGCCAGCAGTGTTGCGGGGCGGTACAATGAGCAGTTCTTC.